This entry lists 19 T cell receptor beta chains sequenced from one sample in a study of blood T cells in healthy people across ages. Sample-barcoded 5' priming and a J-beta primer mix drove a second PCR of about 6 to 12 cycles. From the 5' RACE reads, TCRdb called clonotypes with MiXCR, one entry per CDR3 protein. The data hold about 640,000 distinct CDR3 sequences, with 40% to 45% observed a single time. Material: blood. The receptor set was obtained from a man aged 80 or over in good health.

At least ten counts were recorded for this clonotype. J is TRBJ2-5 and V is TRBV4-3; D is unresolved. With 0 bases removed from V and 7 bases from J, the gap between germline ends came to 15 bases. Germline lookup yields CDR1 LGHNA and CDR2 YSLEER. The CDR3 is made up of 15 amino acids. CDR3 protein: CASSQEVRAMGTQYF. The CDR3, as DNA: TGCGCCAGCAGCCAAGAAGTGAGAGCGATGGGGACCCAGTACTTC.

The rearrangement uses TRBV6-1 and TRBJ2-3; D is possibly TRBD1 (6 bases). The CDR3 contains 15 residues. Germline assignment: CDR1 MNHNS and CDR2 SASEGT. The V end lost 8 bases, the J end lost 3 bases, and 18 bases lay between the germline ends. The CDR3 is CASGPNRARTDTQYF. CDR3 coding DNA: TGTGCCAGCGGACCCAACAGGGCTCGGACAGATACGCAGTATTTT.

This chain connects TRBV7-9 to TRBJ2-6; D might be TRBD1 (6 bases). There are 15 residues in the CDR3. The V gene lost 8 bases and the J gene lost 0 bases, with 11 bases spanning the gap. Per germline, CDR1 SEHNR and CDR2 FQNEAQ (reference sequence). The CDR3 spells CASGEQGSGANVLTF. CDR3 nucleotide sequence: TGTGCCAGCGGAGAACAGGGCTCTGGGGCCAACGTCCTGACTTTC.

This chain uses TRBV7-2 with TRBJ1-6; D uncertain. Trimming took off 1 base at V and 6 bases at J, with 13 bases between the two ends. This CDR3 region has 16 residues. Germline loops: CDR1 SGHTA, CDR2 FQGNSA. The DNA of the CDR3 is TGTGCCAGCAGCTTAGATTATACAGTCCTTAATTCACCCCTCCACTTT. Protein sequence: CASSLDYTVLNSPLHF.

The table lists this clonotype with a count of one. The chain employs TRBV20-1 and TRBJ1-2; D may be TRBD1 (6 bases). There are 13 residues in the CDR3. CDR1 DFQATT and CDR2 SNEGSKA come from the germline V gene (reference sequence). Trimming left V 6 bases short and J 1 base short, with 12 bases between. The CDR3 DNA follows: TGCAGTGCCGACCTCAGGGGTAACTATGGCTACACCTTC. This sequence encodes CSADLRGNYGYTF.

The genes are TRBV20-1 and TRBJ1-5; 8 nucleotides agree with TRBD1. V lost 4 bases to trimming and J lost 0 bases; unmatched junction nucleotides: 5. CDR3 size: 15 residues. The germline V gene has CDR1 DFQATT and CDR2 SNEGSKA (reference sequence). The CDR3 coding sequence is TGCAGTGCTAATAGGGGACAGGATAGCAATCAGCCCCAGCATTTT. This translates into CSANRGQDSNQPQHF.

This clonotype showed up just a few times. The chain uses TRBV29-1 and TRBJ1-2, with 10 bases fitting TRBD1. The CDR3 runs 15 residues. Trimming took 7 bases from V and 5 from J; bases not matched to a gene: 13. The V gene's germline CDR1 is SQVTM and CDR2 ANQGSEA. The chain's CDR3 is CSDRDRGNLEYGYTF. The CDR3 bases are TGCAGCGACCGGGACAGGGGAAACCTTGAATATGGCTACACCTTC.

A note on this clonotype: At one end, the junction sequence differs from germline, possibly due to a read error. The genes are TRBV25-1 and TRBJ2-3; 7 nucleotides align to TRBD2. CDR1 and CDR2 (germline): MGHDK, SYGVNS. The CDR3 totals 14 residues. The CDR3 DNA sequence: TGTGCCAGTAGTGACCGGGGGGACACAGATACGCAGTATTTT. Amino acid sequence: CASSDRGDTDTQYF.

This clonotype was found a few times. CDR3 coding DNA: TGTGCCAGCAGCAAACGCTCTACCGGGCCACCGTATAATTCACCCCTCCACTTT. It codes for CASSKRSTGPPYNSPLHF. The J gene is TRBJ1-6, the V gene TRBV21-1; the table's TRBD1 call for D was not verified on the DNA. TRBV21-1 is termed a pseudogene. The CDR3 runs 18 residues.

In its sample, this clonotype was seen a few times. J is TRBJ2-1 and V is TRBV7-9; the D gene is possibly TRBD1 (5 bases). The CDR3 consists of 12 residues. Germline values: CDR1 SEHNR, CDR2 FQNEAQ (reference sequence). V dropped 7 bases and J dropped 7 bases, with 11 bases sitting between them. The CDR3 spells CASNVRGNEQFF. The CDR3 DNA reads TGTGCCAGCAACGTAAGGGGAAATGAGCAGTTCTTC.

Of note for this clonotype: This clone may be a read error of a much larger clone one base away. This rearrangement joins TRBV4-2 to TRBJ2-7, with 8 bases matching TRBD1. Germline lookup yields CDR1 LGHNA and CDR2 YNFKEQ. The CDR3 is 14 residues long. Unmatched junction bases numbered 12, after V lost 4 bases and J lost 10 bases. The CDR3 coding sequence is TGTGCCAGCAGCCCCCGGACAGGGCTGGACGTTCAGTACTTC. It codes for CASSPRTGLDVQYF.

The J gene is TRBJ1-4, the V gene TRBV9, with D perhaps TRBD1 (5 bases). Germline V gene lookup returns CDR1 SGDLS and CDR2 YYNGEE. This CDR3 is built from 14 residues. The V end lost 3 bases, the J end lost 8 bases, and 14 bases lay between the germline ends. For the CDR3, the DNA is TGTGCCAGCAGCGCCGGGACGGCGAGCGAAAAACTGTTTTTT. Translating gives CASSAGTASEKLFF.

Many counts were recorded for this clonotype. V and J are TRBV20-1 and TRBJ2-5; 10 bases are a match to TRBD1. The CDR3 sequence is 13 residues long. V was pared by 6 bases and J by 5 bases, with 6 bases of the junction left unmatched. Germline-derived CDR1 and CDR2 are DFQATT and SNEGSKA (reference sequence). The CDR3 sequence is CSAGAGQGETQYF. CDR3 bases: TGCAGTGCGGGAGCGGGACAGGGGGAGACCCAGTACTTC.

The chain couples TRBV10-3 to TRBJ2-7; D ambiguous. V lost 3 bases, J lost 0 bases, and 6 bases lay in between. Germline assignment: CDR1 ENHRY and CDR2 SYGVKD. This CDR3 spans 13 amino acids. The CDR3 DNA follows: TGTGCCATCAGTGACGACAACTCCTACGAGCAGTACTTC. Amino acid sequence: CAISDDNSYEQYF.

This chain joins TRBV20-1 and TRBJ1-1, with 7 bases identical to TRBD1. Unmatched junction bases numbered 5, after V lost 0 bases and J lost 1 base. Looked up from germline, CDR1 is DFQATT and CDR2 is SNEGSKA (reference sequence). The CDR3 spans 15 residues. The CDR3 nucleotides are TGCAGTGCTAGAGACCCCCGACAGGGGAACACTGAAGCTTTCTTT. Amino acid sequence: CSARDPRQGNTEAFF.

This clonotype was seen only once. The chain combines TRBV20-1 with TRBJ2-5; 8 bases align to TRBD2. CDR1 and CDR2 from the germline V gene are DFQATT and SNEGSKA (reference sequence). CDR3 length: 15 residues. V lost 6 bases, J lost 11 bases, and 20 bases stayed unmatched. The CDR3 loop is CSAAGLTSGNNEQYF. The CDR3 coding sequence is TGCAGTGCCGCGGGCCTTACTAGCGGCAACAATGAGCAGTACTTC.

The rearrangement links TRBV3-1 to TRBJ2-7; no clear D. Germline V lookup: CDR1 LGHDT, CDR2 YNNKEL (reference sequence). V shed 4 bases and J shed 6 bases, with 22 bases lying between them. There are 16 residues in the CDR3. The CDR3 DNA is TGTGCCAGCAGCCCCCGAGATTGGCTATATTCTAGCGAGCAGTACTTC. Translated, it gives CASSPRDWLYSSEQYF.

This clonotype occurred a few times. The chain uses TRBV12-3 or TRBV12-4 and TRBJ1-6; the D gene is possibly TRBD1 (5 bases). This CDR3 has 14 residues. V was pared by 3 bases and J by 9 bases, with 12 bases between. The CDR3 protein is CASSFSPGTSPLHF. CDR3 in DNA: TGTGCCAGCAGTTTCTCGCCAGGGACTTCACCCCTCCACTTT.

This clonotype turned up a few times. The chain recombines TRBV2 with TRBJ2-7; D gene unclear. In germline, CDR1 is SNHLY, CDR2 FYNNEI. Trimming pared 7 bases from V and 4 bases from J, leaving 8 bases between. CDR3 size: 11 residues. The CDR3 loop is CASTRIYEQYF. The CDR3 nucleotides read TGTGCCAGCACCAGAATTTACGAGCAGTACTTC.